This T cell receptor (beta chain) emerged from a study of regulatory T cells in long-lasting Graves disease (dated by TCRdb to 2020 to 2022). Background on the whole study: In the newly diagnosed Graves' disease group, patients had been taking antithyroid drugs for less than 3 months. Patients with persistent Graves' disease were compared with patients with newly diagnosed Graves' disease using TCR sequencing and RNA sequencing of peripheral blood. The study was conducted in China and was registered as a clinical trial. A total of around 33 samples underwent TCR sequencing, from 13 patients with persistent Graves' disease and approximately 20 patients with newly diagnosed Graves' disease.

On the study overall, not on this receptor specifically: The small sample size was acknowledged by the authors as a limitation that may reduce accuracy. Peripheral blood alone was examined, since thyroid tissue, which constituted the primary lesion, could not be accessed. Compared with newly diagnosed patients, patients with persistent Graves' disease had lower TCR Shannon entropy and fewer highly expanded clones, which suggests clonal expansion. A larger number of public clonotypes was shared among persistent patients (around 2,500) than among newly diagnosed patients (around 970). Sequencing and analysis were restricted to the TCR beta chain. Preferential use of TRBV28, TRBJ1-2 and TRBJ2-5 was observed in persistent disease, whereas TRBV20-1 and TRBJ2-1 were favored in newly diagnosed disease.

Libraries came from multiplex PCR. This sample was sequenced with an Illumina HiSeq 4000. TCR beta libraries were built with iRepertoire HTBI primers and Arm-PCR amplification of CDR3 regions. PCR products were gel purified before sequencing. Per the source publication's procedure: Across samples, around 62 TRBV and 13 to 15 TRBJ segments were identified and used for gene usage analysis of CDR3 amino acid clonotypes. COPE and FqMerger were used to merge the filtered high-quality paired reads into contigs. BLAST was used to align contigs to IMGT TRBV, TRBD and TRBJ reference genes, and CDR3 was defined according to IMGT. Any clonotype with a frequency above 0.1% was classified as a highly expanded clone. Shannon entropy was used to measure repertoire diversity, and the Gini coefficient was used to measure V-J evenness. Clonotypes shared by more than one individual were considered public. TCRdb reworked the public reads: Q25 trimming with fastp, MiXCR clone assembly, productive beta chains retained. Entries that share a CDR3 protein sequence are merged under the most common genes and DNA. V and J calls and clone size were set by TCRdb, not the authors. This sample lists hundreds of thousands of distinct CDR3 sequences; about 15% were detected once. About 7.8% of the sample belongs to the ten largest clones.

This clonotype was counted ten times or more. What antigen it recognizes has not been identified. Per-base quality was not reported, and no clone a single base away is much larger than it. The intended sense of this specimen's time point label: newly diagnosed GD, antithyroid drugs for less than 3 months. For both TCR sequencing and RNA sequencing, RNA was extracted from PBMCs in TRIzol. The diagnosis of Graves' disease followed American Thyroid Association guidelines. Patients were recruited from an endocrinology department in Xi'an, China. Each patient gave about 10 milliliters of peripheral blood, collected in an EDTA anticoagulant tube. Ficoll Paque Plus density gradient separation was used to isolate PBMCs, and no further T cell sorting was performed. RNA quality was checked with an Agilent 2100 Bioanalyzer and agarose gel, and concentration with a NanoDrop 2000. Looking up the germline V gene yields CDR1 WSHSY and CDR2 SAAADI. Trimming takes 4 bases off V and 10 bases off J; junction bases not matched to a gene: 12. Counted from cysteine to phenylalanine, this CDR3 has 15 amino acids. Left in the record is the CDR3 DNA by itself, 45 bases read in frame from the first base.

This sample also appeared in a second study, on T cells in Graves' hyperthyroidism and ophthalmopathy. The second study also describes: Stable Graves' hyperthyroidism was defined as no progression to ophthalmopathy during 18 months of follow-up. Hyperthyroidism patients were aged 18 to 65 years and newly diagnosed, with disease duration of less than 2 months. Patients with uncontrolled infections, other autoimmune diseases, pregnancy or lactation were excluded. Diagnoses were established on the basis of clinical symptoms, serum thyroxine and TRAb, thyroid ultrasound, and orbital computed tomography. The first round of RT-PCR for the TCR CDR3 was performed with the HTBI primer set and the Qiagen OneStep RT-PCR kit. Most expanded thyroid clonotypes (frequency above 0.001) were also found in blood, which suggests that blood repertoires may mirror thyroid immune responses. A 13 V-J signature model separated ophthalmopathy from stable hyperthyroidism, with about 90% sensitivity and roughly 84% specificity in cross-validation and 80%/75% in testing. In validation, the model predicted progression to ophthalmopathy with approximately 69% sensitivity and approximately 72% specificity, a median of approximately 6.7 months before onset. TCR V-J signatures able to tell the groups apart were searched for in a discovery cohort of 90 to 100 patients, of whom roughly 42 had Graves' ophthalmopathy and around 57 had stable Graves' hyperthyroidism. Prospective prediction of ophthalmopathy was tested in an independent validation cohort consisting of 18 to 20 hyperthyroidism patients and around 16 patients who later progressed to ophthalmopathy. The approximately 98 discovery patients were randomly divided into training and test sets at a 7:3 ratio. Thyroid tissue and blood T-cell repertoires from six Graves' hyperthyroidism patients were also compared in the study. Once sampling was done, hyperthyroidism patients were given methimazole at a starting dose of 30 mg daily, whereas ophthalmopathy patients were given high-dose intravenous methylprednisolone. Libraries were constructed in a second round of multiplex PCR, after which size selection and purification were performed. Libraries were sequenced paired-end with 100 bp reads on an Illumina HiSeq2000. SOAPnuke was used to process the raw data, with reads discarded if the reads contained adapters or uncalled bases, had a mean Phred below 15, or lacked an exact constant-primer or identifier match. COPE v1.2.5 was used to merge the high-quality paired reads, and each unique nucleotide sequence was defined as a clonotype. MiTCR v1.1 was used to align clonotypes to the IMGT TRBV, TRBD and TRBJ reference segments. Analysis was restricted to V-J combinations with a frequency above 0.0001, which covered over 98% of repertoires. A TCS score was defined as the ratio between F50 (clonal expansion) and ExV (chaos), using BLOSUM62-based TCRdist between CDR3 peptides within each V-J. Welch's t-statistics and random forest reduced roughly 500 V-J features to some 14, which were used in a naive Bayes classifier (R e1071). No statistical method was used to fix the sample size in advance, and group allocation was not hidden from the investigators. According to the paper, TCR Vbeta CDR3 sequencing was carried out on about 140 peripheral blood samples, which came from more than 40 ophthalmopathy, 75 to 80 hyperthyroidism and about 17 progressor patients.

The sequencing used peripheral blood mononuclear cells (PBMCs), collected at new diagnosis, from a patient treated with antithyroid drugs. The rearrangement joined TRBV10-2 to TRBJ2-2; the junction holds 7 bases that match TRBD1. The receptor's source is a woman aged 40 to 50 with Graves disease. Donor details come from another sample of the same person, matched by shared clones. For the CDR3, the sequence is CASSGQGDGLEELFF. The DNA sequence is as follows: TGCGCCAGCAGTGGGCAGGGGGATGGTCTAGAGGAGCTGTTTTTT.